Here is one TCR beta chain with its context. Its specificity is unknown. The V end was cut by 8 bases, the J end by 0 bases, with 10 bases between. This CDR3 contains 14 residues. Germline lookup yields CDR1 MNHEY and CDR2 SVGAGI. This entry is derived from a study of T cell repertoires in aging, cancer and after chemotherapy. Study-level information: Millions of TCR reads were in the whole dataset. The study, taken as a whole, reports: In each cancer cohort, median generation probability increased across chemotherapy, suggesting thymic output rebounded. Untreated cancer patients had significantly lower blood TCR diversity than age-matched healthy donors.

Rearranged V-D-J TRB sequences were amplified with a mixed TRB-A/B primer pool. TCRdb re-called the multiplex PCR reads through MiXCR, storing one row per CDR3 protein. Among 12,000 or so distinct CDR3 sequences listed, approximately 24% were seen once. TCR beta rearrangements were amplified from peripheral blood genomic DNA. Sequenced: blood. V and J are TRBV6-5 and TRBJ1-4; D remains ambiguous. The sequence was obtained from a human donor in good health. CDR3 protein: CASRSGATNEKLFF. Written as DNA, the CDR3 is TGTGCCAGCCGGAGCGGGGCAACTAATGAAAAACTGTTTTTT.